This T cell receptor beta chain was identified in a study of T cell repertoires in cytomegalovirus infection. The CDR3 runs to 13 residues. Germline CDR1 and CDR2: SGHNT and YYREEE (reference sequence). The V gene lost 3 bases and the J gene lost 6 bases, with 9 bases spanning the gap. Each CDR3 protein gets one entry after TCRdb re-called the reads with MiXCR. Among approximately 590,000 distinct CDR3 sequences listed, around 40% were seen once. Worth noting for this clonotype: The antigen remains undetermined.

Whole-study results and caveats: CMV-specific TCR beta clonotypes restricted by HLA-C were the ones dominating the ex vivo response. Totalled public TCR beta family frequency picked out people who carried CMV plus the relevant HLA.

The TCR sequence derives from a human donor in good health (CMV status not recorded). Some clones in this sample may be carry-over from other donors' samples. The specimen was cultured PBMCs, collected from culture after CMV antigen stimulation. The chain employs TRBV5-4 and TRBJ2-2; perhaps D is TRBD1 or TRBD2 (6 bases each). In DNA, the CDR3 is TGTGCCAGCAGCTACGGGGGCCCCGGGGAGCTGTTTTTT. Its translation is CASSYGGPGELFF.